The present entry profiles one TCR beta chain with its context. Its antigen is currently unknown. The data stem from a study of CD4+ T cells in melanoma. Overall study findings and caveats: In melanoma, neoantigen-specific CD4+ T cells reportedly differed in differentiation state. A reported correlation linked neoantigen-specific CD4+ T cells to CD8+, macrophage and B cell function.

Only in-frame clones appear in the TCRdb table, and some are missing; sequencing was by immunoSEQ multiplex PCR. The sample carries about 4,500 clones, around 71% recorded once. With 1 base removed from V and 5 bases from J, the gap between germline ends came to 5 bases. This CDR3 comprises 12 residues. Germline CDR1 reads SGHAT; CDR2 reads FQNNGV. Sequenced material: cells from a culture (not recorded whether cultured in vitro). The chain carries TRBV11-2 and TRBJ2-5; D unresolved. The TCR originated in a human donor with melanoma. CDR3 sequence reads: CASSLVSETQYF. The CDR3 bases are TGTGCCAGCAGCTTAGTAAGCGAGACCCAGTACTTC.